The rows below give T cell receptor beta chains drawn from one sample of a study of blood T cell repertoires in COVID-19. Generated by immunoSEQ multiplex PCR, the TCRdb table keeps only in-frame clones and is missing some. The sample shows fewer than 450,000 clones, over 75% of them seen only once. Sequenced material: PBMCs or T cells enriched from blood (not recorded which). All receptors come from a woman aged 40 to 50 with acute COVID-19. The CDR3 runs from the conserved cysteine through the conserved F or W.

TRBV9,TRBJ2-7,CASGSSPERGDIYEQYF
TRBV10-3,TRBJ1-2,CAISGTGTGYGYTF
TRBV7-2,TRBJ1-1,CASSLVRDTEAFF
TRBV5-1,TRBJ2-1,CASSLGTSGYNEQFF
TRBV19,TRBJ1-1,CASSPGTGTNTEAFF
TRBV4-1,TRBJ2-7,CASSLGVRDYEQYF
TRBV10-3,TRBJ2-5,CAIRTGILETQYF
TRBV30,TRBJ2-2,CAWSILVSNTGELFF
TRBV29-1,TRBJ2-1,CSVESSGSYNEQFF
TRBV24-1,TRBJ2-1,CATSDSLQGHSEQFF
TRBV5-6,TRBJ2-3,CASSLRPMGASHTQYF
TRBV6-5,TRBJ2-7,CASSYSRRAYEQYF
TRBV3-1/TRBV3-2,TRBJ1-5,CASSQDLVSQPQHF
TRBV19,TRBJ1-1,CASSIDRSTPEAFF
TRBV11-2,TRBJ1-1,CASSPELRDRGPLGTEAFF
TRBV10-2,TRBJ2-3,CASRDDQGRDTQYF
TRBV11-2,TRBJ2-1,CASRPEAGGRNEQFF
TRBV28,TRBJ2-7,CASSFTLDSPSGYAYEQYF
TRBV18,TRBJ1-1,CASSTGTNTEAFF
TRBV3-1/TRBV3-2,TRBJ2-2,CASSQGGHTGELFF
TRBV19,TRBJ2-7,CASSTGQGSPEQYF
TRBV5-1,TRBJ2-5,CASSGQPQETQYF
TRBV19,TRBJ1-1,CASREDRDMNTEAFF
TRBV7-9,TRBJ1-5,CASSLGSGPQHF